Listed here are 15 T cell receptor beta chains from one sample, sequenced in a study of response to subunit inactivated influenza vaccine. TCRdb independently ran MiXCR on the RT-PCR reads; one entry per CDR3 protein. The table lists about 500,000 distinct CDR3 sequences, 16% of them singletons. The source was CD4+ T cells sorted from PBMCs, collected around 25 months after vaccination. The receptors come from a man aged 45 to 70 who received an inactivated influenza vaccine.

This clonotype was recorded a few times. The V call is TRBV4-3, the J call TRBJ2-1; 9 bases match TRBD2. Per the germline V gene, CDR1 is LGHNA and CDR2 is YSLEER. The CDR3 length is 14 residues. V was clipped by 4 bases and J by 7 bases; unmatched bases: 5. CDR3 nucleotides: TGCGCCAGCAGCCGACTAGCGGAAGGGAATGAGCAGTTCTTC. Its translation is CASSRLAEGNEQFF.

This clonotype was picked up a small number of times. The V call is TRBV3-1, the J call TRBJ2-3; no reliable D call. Trimming removed 0 bases at V and 7 bases at J, with 11 bases between. Germline values: CDR1 LGHDT, CDR2 YNNKEL (reference sequence). CDR3 size: 14 residues. CDR3 sequence (DNA): TGTGCCAGCAGCCAAGACTTGCTTAGTAATACGCAGTATTTT. It is translated as CASSQDLLSNTQYF.

This sequence joins TRBV30 and TRBJ1-4, with 10 positions matching TRBD1. The CDR3 consists of 15 residues. Germline trimming cut 6 bases from V and 1 base from J; bases unmatched to any gene: 5. CDR1 and CDR2 from the germline V gene are GTSNPN and SVGIG (reference sequence). CDR3 nucleotide sequence: TGTGCCTGCCCAGGACAGGGGGGAACTAATGAAAAACTGTTTTTT. As protein: CACPGQGGTNEKLFF. The full variable domain, in which reference TRBV30 and TRBJ1-4 provide the parts outside the CDR3, is SQTIHQWPATLVQPVGSPLSLECTVEGTSNPNLYWYRQAAGRGLQLLFYSVGIGQISSEVPQNLSASRPQDRQFILSSKKLLLSDSGFYLCACPGQGGTNEKLFFGSGTQLSVL.

The chain recombines TRBV10-3 with TRBJ2-7; D possibly corresponds to TRBD2 (6 bases). The germline V gene encodes CDR1 ENHRY and CDR2 SYGVKD. The CDR3 covers 11 residues. Trimming shortened V by 10 bases and J by 3 bases, and 10 bases separated the two germline ends. The CDR3 DNA is TGTGCCACAAACGGGGGCTACGAGCAGTACTTC. This sequence encodes CATNGGYEQYF.

The rearrangement links TRBV5-8 to TRBJ2-7; the D is unclear. V was cut by 4 bases and J by 6 bases, with 8 bases left in between. CDR3 length: 11 amino acids. Germline V gene data show CDR1 as SGHTS and CDR2 as YDEGEE. CDR3 DNA sequence: TGTGCCAGCAGCGCCTTCGCCGAGCAGTACTTC. Protein: CASSAFAEQYF.

This clonotype has just a few counts. The chain is built from TRBV5-1 and TRBJ1-2; 7 nucleotides agree with TRBD1. The CDR3 spans 15 residues. CDR1 is SGHRS, CDR2 YFSETQ, per germline. J was trimmed by 0 bases and V by 0 bases; bases with no gene match: 2. CDR3 region: CASSLGTGTNYGYTF. CDR3 nucleotide sequence: TGCGCCAGCAGCTTGGGGACAGGCACTAACTATGGCTACACCTTC.

This clonotype was observed a handful of times. The rearrangement uses TRBV12-3 or TRBV12-4 and TRBJ2-7, with 8 bases that match TRBD2. V dropped 5 bases and J dropped 6; count of bases not matched to a gene: 12. CDR3 length: 15 residues. CDR3 residues: CASSPREGVRFEQYF. CDR3 nucleotides: TGTGCCAGCAGTCCCCGGGAGGGGGTAAGGTTCGAGCAGTACTTC.

Only a few counts were recorded for this clonotype. The chain joins TRBV20-1 to TRBJ2-5; D might be TRBD1 (6 bases). V lost 0 bases and J lost 4, with 12 bases in between. The CDR3 has 14 amino acids. CDR1 and CDR2 (germline): DFQATT, SNEGSKA (reference sequence). The CDR3 spells CSARDYRASETQYF. CDR3 nucleotides: TGCAGTGCTAGAGATTACAGGGCCTCAGAGACCCAGTACTTC.

This clonotype was seen ten or more times. The chain is built from TRBV12-3 or TRBV12-4 and TRBJ2-2; 10 bases align to TRBD2. Trimming cost V 4 bases and J 5 bases; bases outside gene matches: 7. This CDR3 has 16 amino acids. The CDR3 spells CASSSGLAETTGELFF. The CDR3 nucleotides are TGTGCCAGCAGTTCCGGACTAGCGGAAACTACCGGGGAGCTGTTTTTT.

The chain couples TRBV29-1 to TRBJ1-5; D uncertain. V dropped 4 bases and J dropped 5 bases, with 9 bases sitting between them. This CDR3 is 12 amino acids long. CDR1 is SQVTM, CDR2 ANQGSEA, per germline. In DNA, the CDR3 is TGCAGCGTTGCCATGACGGATCAGCCCCAGCATTTT. Translation: CSVAMTDQPQHF.

The chain links TRBV7-2 to TRBJ1-1; D call uncertain. Germline V gene lookup returns CDR1 SGHTA and CDR2 FQGNSA. V shed 3 bases and J shed 5 bases, with 7 bases lying between them. This CDR3 is built from 12 residues. CDR3 DNA: TGTGCCAGCAGCTTTCGGAGGACTGAAGCTTTCTTT. It translates to CASSFRRTEAFF.

This clonotype was picked up many times. The V gene is TRBV7-2, the J gene TRBJ1-5; unclear D gene. CDR3 length equals 14 residues. Germline CDR1 and CDR2: SGHTA and FQGNSA. V gave up 1 base and J gave up 5 bases, with 9 bases separating them. CDR3 residues: CASSLGLGYQPQHF. DNA for the CDR3: TGTGCCAGCAGCTTAGGTTTGGGGTATCAGCCCCAGCATTTT.

In its sample, this clonotype was seen a few times. The genes are TRBV15 and TRBJ2-5; D is possibly TRBD2 (6 bases). Between the trimmed V and J ends, which lost 1 base and 4 bases, there was a span of 16 bases. Germline V CDR1 and CDR2: LNHNV, YYDKDF (reference sequence). The CDR3 totals 16 residues. The CDR3 loop reads CATSRGGTAGGETQYF. The CDR3 DNA is TGTGCCACCAGCAGAGGAGGAACAGCCGGGGGAGAGACCCAGTACTTC.

This clonotype has only a few counts. The chain couples TRBV6-5 to TRBJ1-4, with 8 bases matching TRBD1. Per the germline V gene, CDR1 is MNHEY and CDR2 is SVGAGI. The CDR3 has 13 amino acids. The ends lost 6 bases at V and 8 bases at J; junction bases unmatched: 5. CDR3 region: CASSYGTGEKLFF. CDR3 in DNA: TGTGCCAGCAGCTACGGGACAGGAGAAAAACTGTTTTTT.

J is TRBJ1-1 and V is TRBV20-1, with TRBD1 as a possible D gene (5 bases). The CDR3 sequence is 13 residues long. Germline CDR1 DFQATT, CDR2 SNEGSKA (reference sequence). V dropped 0 bases and J dropped 7 bases, with 12 bases sitting between them. CDR3 sequence: CSARDSLQGEAFF. In DNA form, the CDR3 reads TGCAGTGCTAGAGATAGTTTGCAGGGTGAAGCTTTCTTT.